This is a list of T cell receptor beta chains from one sample in a study of CXCR3-negative and CXCR3-positive naive CD8 T cells. TCRdb reprocessed the 5' RACE reads, with one entry per CDR3 protein and no DNA. The sample spans just over 40,000 distinct CDR3 sequences; the ten largest clones claim under 2%. The sequenced sample consisted of naive CXCR3- CD8+ T cells from blood. Receptors originate from a human donor in good health. Some clones in this sample may be carry-over from other donors' samples. Both conserved end residues are part of each CDR3. A row's size may be missing; if present it is once, few, many or a size class.

j_call v_call clone_size cdr3_aa
TRBJ1-4 TRBV29-1 . CSVLSWDGNEKLFF
TRBJ2-6 TRBV12-3/TRBV12-4 . CASSISVVLTF
TRBJ2-5 TRBV6-2/TRBV6-3 . CASSRYLAGEETQYF
TRBJ1-1 TRBV7-9 . CASRHGKFEAFF
TRBJ2-7 TRBV24-1 . CATSARLAGGEQYF
TRBJ2-1 TRBV14 . CASSQASRVNEQFF
TRBJ1-1 TRBV3-1 . CASRPTSGLDTEAFF
TRBJ2-1 TRBV24-1 . CATSDSHEQFF
TRBJ1-1 TRBV5-1 . CASSLGQGETEAFF
TRBJ1-2 TRBV7-9 medium-sized CASRQGATGDGYTF
TRBJ1-2 TRBV21-1 . CASSMGGEGSSPGYGYTF
TRBJ1-5 TRBV7-9 . CASSLEGNNQPQHF
TRBJ1-2 TRBV10-3 . CAIREDRGDGYTF
TRBJ2-7 TRBV6-5 . CASRAGHYIPSEQYF
TRBJ2-1 TRBV25-1 . CASSPFESSGFPEQFF
TRBJ1-4 TRBV15 . CATSSGGKLFF
TRBJ2-5 TRBV5-1 . CASSADRGRGETQYF
TRBJ1-3 TRBV28 . CASRTVENTIYF
TRBJ2-7 TRBV29-1 . CSVEQGEEGYEQYF
TRBJ2-3 TRBV7-8 . CASTKGIGTDTQYF
TRBJ2-7 TRBV7-9 . CASSFFQQPTKQYF
TRBJ1-1 TRBV6-5 . CASRYGQGALEAFF
TRBJ2-7 TRBV7-8 . CASSSSPFYEQYF
TRBJ1-5 TRBV29-1 . CSVGTDEFSNQPQHF
TRBJ2-2 TRBV4-3 . CASSQAGTLNTGELFF
TRBJ2-5 TRBV28 . CASSLGAQETQYF
TRBJ1-1 TRBV21-1 . CATTKRQFSFNTEAFF
TRBJ1-1 TRBV20-1 . CSAREGTAEAFF